The present TCR beta chain was sequenced within a study of control samples from healthy donors and cancer patients. Clones were read by immunoSEQ multiplex PCR, and TCRdb kept only the in-frame ones, dropping some. The sample gives 190,000 or so clones, about 93% of which show up once; roughly 1.5% is in the top ten. The sample holds one count of this clone. The sample taken for sequencing was blood. The clonotype was recovered from a man in his late teens or twenties in good health.

The CDR3 loop reads CASSLRGLRTGELFF. CDR3 DNA: TGTGCCAGCAGCTTGCGGGGGTTGAGGACCGGGGAGCTGTTTTTT. This rearrangement joins TRBV7-2 to TRBJ2-2, with 7 bases identical to TRBD2. J gave up 5 bases and V 3 bases, and 6 bases lay outside the gene matches. Germline CDR1 is SGHTA and CDR2 is FQGNSA. The CDR3 extends over 15 amino acids.